This TCR beta chain was sequenced during a study of blood T cell repertoires in COVID-19. Study-level information: Researchers got acute and convalescent COVID-19 samples from the United States, Italy and Spain. T cells, B-cell-depleted T cells, or PBMCs provided the cDNA or gDNA that served as material.

Authors' processing steps: How many nucleated cells were present was estimated from reference gene primer amplification. Data came from immunoSEQ multiplex PCR; TCRdb stores just in-frame clones and leaves some out. The V and J calls and clone size were taken over from that table, and D and trimming were inferred from the DNA. This table holds about 100,000 clones, 87% found once. Trimming cost V 6 bases and J 1 base; bases outside gene matches: 14. This CDR3 is built from 17 residues. CDR1 and CDR2 from the germline V gene are SNHLY and FYNNEI. This TCR came from a man younger than 45 in a cohort sampled during active COVID-19. The sequenced sample consisted of peripheral blood. The rearrangement joins TRBV2 to TRBJ1-1; 7 bases are shared with TRBD1. The DNA of the CDR3 is TGTGCCAGCAGCTTAAAGGGGGCAGGGGGATCGAACACTGAAGCTTTCTTT. It is translated as CASSLKGAGGSNTEAFF.